This entry concerns a single T cell receptor (beta chain). The antigen remains unidentified. This entry belongs to a study of blood T cells in healthy people across ages. Germline assignment: CDR1 LGHNA and CDR2 YSLEER. CDR3 size: 13 residues. Trimming cost V 6 bases and J 9 bases, with 15 bases left between them. Then a second PCR, running roughly 6 to 11 cycles, was carried out with a sample-barcoded 5' primer and a J-beta primer mix. The yield of each sample was at least 3 million CDR3-containing paired-end reads. TCRdb re-derived calls from the 5' RACE reads in MiXCR, one entry per CDR3 protein. The sample holds 650,000 to 900,000 distinct CDR3 sequences; approximately 59% are singletons and the top ten take around a quarter. Whole-study results and caveats: Donors of long life had a larger count of naive CD4+ cells and greater diversity than aged donors.

The specimen was blood. This sequence originates from a man younger than 40 in good health. V and J are TRBV4-3 and TRBJ2-1, with no clear D. CDR3 nucleotides: TGCGCCAGCAGTTTGGAACCCTTTAGTGAGCAGTTCTTC. Its translation is CASSLEPFSEQFF.